The clone carrying this T cell receptor (beta chain) has a single count. Its target is unknown. Sequence at one end of the junction differs from germline and may be a read error. The CDR3 has 16 residues. CDR1 and CDR2 from the germline V gene are PRHDT and FYEKMQ (reference sequence). RNA transcripts served as template for amplifying TCR beta CDR3 sequences. Scientists carried out first-round RT-PCR using HTBI primers and then a second-round multiplex PCR. TCRdb re-derived calls from the multiplex PCR reads in MiXCR, one entry per CDR3 protein. The repertoire holds hundreds of thousands of distinct CDR3 sequences, with approximately 22% as singletons. This sample is drawn from a study of Graves' ophthalmopathy and Graves' hyperthyroidism. The term stable hyperthyroidism indicated an absence of ophthalmopathy within 18 months of follow-up. The authors diagnosed from clinical symptoms, serum thyroxine, TRAb, thyroid ultrasound and orbital computed tomography.

Study findings and constraints: A model of 13 signatures distinguished ophthalmopathy from stable hyperthyroidism at roughly 86% sensitivity and roughly 80% specificity.

V gene TRBV13 combines with J gene TRBJ2-2; 8 bases map to TRBD1. Sequencing was done on a sample of peripheral blood. This receptor was identified in a woman aged 18-35 years with stable Graves' hyperthyroidism. Some clones in this sample may be carry-over from other donors' samples. The CDR3 nucleotides read TGTGTCAGCAGCTTAGGGAGACAGGGGTTCACCGGGGAGCTGTTTTTT. Its translation is CVSSLGRQGFTGELFF.